These 23 T cell receptor beta chains were sequenced from one sample in a study of T-cell memory formation after mild COVID-19. TCRdb independently ran MiXCR on the 5' RACE reads; one entry per CDR3 protein. This sample yields approximately 180,000 distinct CDR3 sequences, of which roughly 16% are seen a single time; around 1.9% belongs to the top ten. Source material: PBMCs or a T cell subset sorted from them (not recorded which). These receptors all come from an adult woman who had mild COVID-19 (a few samples of this study predate the infection). Cell type and time point are not known.

This clonotype was counted a single time. The rearrangement links TRBV3-1 to TRBJ2-3; D unresolved. V gave up 1 base and J gave up 5 bases, with 13 bases separating them. This CDR3 region has 15 residues. Germline loops: CDR1 LGHDT, CDR2 YNNKEL (reference sequence). CDR3 in amino acids: CASSQGATHLDTQYF. For the CDR3, the DNA is TGTGCCAGCAGCCAAGGGGCTACCCACCTAGATACGCAGTATTTT.

The genes are TRBV27 and TRBJ2-7; 13 nucleotides agree with TRBD2. Per the germline V gene, CDR1 is MNHEY and CDR2 is SMNVEV (reference sequence). This CDR3 contains 15 residues. The V gene end was trimmed by 6 bases and the J gene end by 2 bases; junction bases not matched to a gene: 4. The CDR3 is CASRAGLAGAYEQYF. As DNA, the CDR3 is TGTGCCAGCAGGGCCGGACTAGCGGGAGCCTACGAGCAGTACTTC.

The rearrangement joins TRBV24-1 to TRBJ2-1; 12 positions agree with TRBD2. Germline CDR1 KGHDR, CDR2 SFDVKD. The V gene end was trimmed by 1 base and the J gene end by 6 bases; junction bases not matched to a gene: 9. CDR3 length: 18 residues. CDR3 DNA sequence: TGTGCCACCAGTGATTTCGGGACTAGCGGGCCAGTCTCCAATGAGCAGTTCTTC. Amino acids: CATSDFGTSGPVSNEQFF.

The genes are TRBV7-3 and TRBJ2-1, with 7 bases fitting TRBD2. Germline assignment: CDR1 SGHTA and CDR2 FQGTGA. The CDR3 length is 14 residues. V shed 5 bases and J 6 bases; nucleotides not matched to a gene: 7. The CDR3 here is CASSPQTSSNEQFF. For the CDR3, the DNA is TGTGCCAGCAGCCCCCAGACTAGCTCCAATGAGCAGTTCTTC.

Only a few counts were recorded for this clonotype. This sequence joins TRBV18 and TRBJ2-3, with 10 bases lining up with TRBD2. The CDR3 is 16 amino acids. Looked up from germline, CDR1 is KGHSH and CDR2 is LQKENI. After removal of 2 bases from V and 5 bases from J, the junction contained 7 bases not matched to a gene. CDR3 in amino acids: CASSPAASGSLDTQYF. The DNA of the CDR3 is TGTGCCAGCTCACCAGCGGCTAGCGGGAGTCTAGATACGCAGTATTTT.

The chain is built from TRBV20-1 and TRBJ2-1, with 14 nucleotides matching TRBD2. Trimming removed 6 bases from V and 7 bases from J; junction bases left unmatched: 5. The CDR3 runs 14 residues. Germline-derived CDR1 and CDR2 are DFQATT and SNEGSKA (reference sequence). The CDR3 here is CSAPTSGRDNEQFF. DNA of the CDR3: TGCAGTGCCCCGACTAGCGGGAGGGATAATGAGCAGTTCTTC.

The chain combines TRBV6-6 with TRBJ1-1, with D perhaps TRBD1 (6 bases). V lost 5 bases and J 4 bases, leaving 17 bases between the germline ends. Germline V gene sequence: CDR1 MNHNY, CDR2 SVGAGI (reference sequence). This CDR3 is 15 amino acids long. In DNA form, the CDR3 reads TGTGCCAGCAGTGATGGGGGCCTCGGGGGCACTGAAGCTTTCTTT. This translates into CASSDGGLGGTEAFF.

This clonotype was detected only a few times. The chain couples TRBV29-1 to TRBJ2-7; 11 bases match TRBD1. CDR1 is SQVTM, CDR2 ANQGSEA, per germline. The trim removed 7 bases at V and 3 bases at J, leaving 5 bases unmatched. This CDR3 contains 13 residues. DNA for the CDR3: TGCAGCGCCACCGGGACAGGGGGCTACGAGCAGTACTTC. It specifies CSATGTGGYEQYF.

This clonotype was counted ten times or more. The V gene is TRBV15, the J gene TRBJ2-7; D call uncertain. Trimming left V 0 bases short and J 5 bases short, with 11 bases between. The CDR3 contains 14 residues. Per germline, CDR1 LNHNV and CDR2 YYDKDF (reference sequence). DNA for the CDR3: TGTGCCACCAGCAGAGATAAGTTTCTCGACGAGCAGTACTTC. This sequence encodes CATSRDKFLDEQYF.

The chain links TRBV7-2 to TRBJ2-3; no reliable D call. The germline CDR1 and CDR2 sequences are SGHTA and FQGNSA. The CDR3 runs 16 residues. Between the trimmed V and J ends, which lost 1 base and 1 base, there was a span of 12 bases. The CDR3 loop reads CASSLVAGLGTDTQYF. In DNA, the CDR3 is TGTGCCAGCAGCTTAGTCGCCGGGTTGGGCACAGATACGCAGTATTTT.

This clonotype was counted between two and nine times. The genes are TRBV7-3 and TRBJ2-7; TRBD2 agrees at 11 bases. The V gene's germline CDR1 is SGHTA and CDR2 FQGTGA. Trimming cost V 5 bases and J 6 bases; bases outside gene matches: 3. CDR3 length equals 13 residues. Here the CDR3 DNA reads TGTGCCAGCAGCGTTGGGACTAGCGGCGAGCAGTACTTC. It yields the protein CASSVGTSGEQYF.

This clonotype has just a few counts. J is TRBJ2-1 and V is TRBV20-1, with TRBD1 matching over 8 bases. Germline lookup yields CDR1 DFQATT and CDR2 SNEGSKA (reference sequence). This CDR3 region has 16 residues. Trimming took 0 bases from V and 1 from J; bases not matched to a gene: 5. CDR3 sequence (DNA): TGCAGTGCTAGAGAAAGCAGGGGGCTGTCCTACAATGAGCAGTTCTTC. Translation gives CSARESRGLSYNEQFF.

The V gene is TRBV3-1, the J gene TRBJ2-1; D gene ambiguous. Trimming took off 1 base at V and 2 bases at J, with 18 bases between the two ends. Germline V gene data show CDR1 as LGHDT and CDR2 as YNNKEL (reference sequence). CDR3 length equals 18 residues. The CDR3 spells CASSQVGLRLVPYNEQFF. In DNA, the CDR3 is TGTGCCAGCAGCCAAGTCGGCCTCCGGCTAGTCCCCTACAATGAGCAGTTCTTC.

The V and J genes are TRBV20-1 and TRBJ2-7, with TRBD2 matching over 7 bases. The CDR3 runs 13 residues. V gave up 6 bases and J gave up 2 bases; unmatched junction bases: 7. The germline V gene has CDR1 DFQATT and CDR2 SNEGSKA (reference sequence). CDR3 amino acids: CSATLGTTYEQYF. The CDR3 DNA reads as TGCAGTGCCACCCTCGGGACTACCTACGAGCAGTACTTC.

The rearrangement uses TRBV6-2 or TRBV6-3 and TRBJ1-2, with TRBD1 identical over 7 bases. The germline CDR1 and CDR2 sequences are MNHEY and SVGEGT. This CDR3 has 15 amino acids. Germline trimming cut 0 bases from V and 8 bases from J; bases unmatched to any gene: 9. The CDR3 loop is CASSYSGQVLRGYTF. Written as DNA, the CDR3 is TGTGCCAGCAGTTACTCCGGACAGGTACTGAGAGGCTACACCTTC.

This chain uses TRBV6-6 with TRBJ2-1, with unresolved D. Germline CDR1 reads MNHNY; CDR2 reads SVGAGI (reference sequence). With 4 bases removed from V and 6 bases from J, the gap between germline ends came to 13 bases. This CDR3 is built from 14 residues. CDR3 loop: CASSLGRRGNEQFF. In nucleotides, the CDR3 is TGTGCCAGCAGTTTAGGCCGTCGAGGCAATGAGCAGTTCTTC.

The chain is built from TRBV3-1 and TRBJ2-7; TRBD1 matches 8 bases. This CDR3 is built from 14 residues. V gave up 4 bases and J gave up 0 bases; unmatched junction bases: 2. CDR1 is LGHDT and CDR2 is YNNKEL in the germline V gene (reference sequence). CDR3 amino acids: CASSRQGNSYEQYF. Written as DNA, the CDR3 is TGTGCCAGCAGCCGACAGGGGAACTCCTACGAGCAGTACTTC.

This sequence joins TRBV29-1 and TRBJ2-3; perhaps D is TRBD1 or TRBD2 (5 bases each). Between the trimmed V and J ends, which lost 5 bases and 4 bases, there was a span of 16 bases. The CDR3 extends over 14 amino acids. Germline V lookup: CDR1 SQVTM, CDR2 ANQGSEA. CDR3 loop: CSVTPGLHADTQYF. In DNA form, the CDR3 reads TGCAGCGTTACTCCGGGGCTCCACGCAGATACGCAGTATTTT.

This clonotype was seen many times. V is TRBV5-1 and J is TRBJ2-1; D is possibly TRBD1 or TRBD2 (5 bases each). Trimming removed 4 bases from V and 7 bases from J, with 12 bases in between. The CDR3 length is 13 residues. Germline values: CDR1 SGHRS, CDR2 YFSETQ. The CDR3 sequence: CASSPGPGNEQFF. CDR3 DNA sequence: TGCGCCAGCAGCCCGGGACCCGGTAATGAGCAGTTCTTC. Full variable domain (rest looked up from reference TRBV5-1 and TRBJ2-1): KAGVTQTPRYLIKTRGQQVTLSCSPISGHRSVSWYQQTPGQGLQFLFEYFSETQRNKGNFPGRFSGRQFSNSRSEMNVSTLELGDSALYLCASSPGPGNEQFFGPGTRLTVL.

This chain connects TRBV7-9 to TRBJ1-1; a weak D match, TRBD1 (6 bases). The CDR3 is 14 amino acids. The V end lost 7 bases, the J end lost 3 bases, and 15 bases lay between the germline ends. Germline loops: CDR1 SEHNR, CDR2 FQNEAQ (reference sequence). The CDR3 DNA sequence: TGTGCCAGCATCGGGGGGCGCGGGGACACTGAAGCTTTCTTT. Its translation: CASIGGRGDTEAFF.

Many counts were recorded for this clonotype. The chain links TRBV6-4 to TRBJ2-1; possible D gene TRBD2, 6 bases. CDR3 size: 14 residues. V dropped 1 base and J dropped 5 bases, with 9 bases sitting between them. The germline gives CDR1 MRHNA, CDR2 SNTAGT. The DNA of the CDR3 is TGTGCCAGCAGTGACTTGGGGGGTAACAATGAGCAGTTCTTC. Translation gives CASSDLGGNNEQFF.

This clonotype was seen only a few times. The chain uses TRBV20-1 and TRBJ1-1; D possibly corresponds to TRBD1 (6 bases). Germline V gene data show CDR1 as DFQATT and CDR2 as SNEGSKA (reference sequence). Between the trimmed V and J ends, which lost 6 bases and 1 base, there was a span of 18 bases. The CDR3 is 15 residues long. CDR3 in amino acids: CSAGGRVVRNTEAFF. CDR3 in DNA: TGCAGTGCCGGGGGCAGGGTGGTACGGAACACTGAAGCTTTCTTT.

Details on this clonotype: The CDR3 ends on some other residue instead of the conserved phenylalanine or tryptophan, so this is likely a read error. The V call is TRBV7-2, the J call TRBJ1-2; no clear D. The V gene's germline CDR1 is SGHTA and CDR2 FQGNSA. The CDR3 spans 16 residues. V was shortened by 0 bases and J by 0 bases, with 11 bases between the two germline ends. Written as DNA, the CDR3 is TGTGCCAGCAGCTTAGCGCTTCCCGTAACTAACTATGGCTACACCTTA. This gives the protein CASSLALPVTNYGYTL.